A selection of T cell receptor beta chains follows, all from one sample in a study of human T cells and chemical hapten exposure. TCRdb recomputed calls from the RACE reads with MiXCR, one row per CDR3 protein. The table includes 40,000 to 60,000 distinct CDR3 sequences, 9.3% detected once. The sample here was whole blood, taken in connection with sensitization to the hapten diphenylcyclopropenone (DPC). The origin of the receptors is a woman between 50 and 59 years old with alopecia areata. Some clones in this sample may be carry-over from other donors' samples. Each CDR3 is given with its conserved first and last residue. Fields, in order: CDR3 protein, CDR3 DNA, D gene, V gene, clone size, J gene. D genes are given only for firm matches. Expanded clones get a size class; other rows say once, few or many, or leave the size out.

CDR3aa: CASSFTGGSPLHF
CDR3nt: TGTGCCAGCAGCTTTACAGGGGGTTCACCCCTCCACTTT
d_gene: TRBD1
v_gene: TRBV7-9
abundance: many
j_gene: TRBJ1-6

CDR3aa: CASSGGVPPAYEQYF
CDR3nt: TGCGCCAGCAGCGGCGGGGTCCCCCCGGCCTACGAGCAGTACTTC
d_gene: .
v_gene: TRBV5-1
abundance: .
j_gene: TRBJ2-7

CDR3aa: CASSQGPEAFF
CDR3nt: TGCGCCAGCAGTCAGGGGCCTGAAGCTTTCTTT
d_gene: .
v_gene: TRBV10-2
abundance: many
j_gene: TRBJ1-1

CDR3aa: CASSLALGQTQYF
CDR3nt: TGCGCCAGCAGCTTGGCTTTGGGTCAGACCCAGTACTTC
d_gene: .
v_gene: TRBV5-1
abundance: .
j_gene: TRBJ2-5

CDR3aa: CASSSGRGDEQYF
CDR3nt: TGCGCCAGCAGCTCGGGACGGGGTGACGAGCAGTACTTC
d_gene: .
v_gene: TRBV5-1
abundance: medium-sized
j_gene: TRBJ2-7

CDR3aa: CSVEKAGSYNEQFF
CDR3nt: TGCAGCGTTGAAAAGGCAGGTTCCTACAATGAGCAGTTCTTC
d_gene: .
v_gene: TRBV29-1
abundance: many
j_gene: TRBJ2-1

CDR3aa: CSVEDSPEWYEQFF
CDR3nt: TGCAGCGTTGAAGATTCCCCGGAGTGGTATGAGCAGTTCTTC
d_gene: .
v_gene: TRBV29-1
abundance: .
j_gene: TRBJ2-1

CDR3aa: CASSRQSWGRLTNYGYTF
CDR3nt: TGTGCCAGCAGCCGGCAGAGTTGGGGCAGACTTACTAACTATGGCTACACCTTC
d_gene: .
v_gene: TRBV7-2
abundance: many
j_gene: TRBJ1-2

CDR3aa: CASRIADTQYF
CDR3nt: TGTGCCAGCAGAATAGCAGATACGCAGTATTTT
d_gene: .
v_gene: TRBV12-3/TRBV12-4
abundance: many
j_gene: TRBJ2-3

CDR3aa: CASSSLGTNRTEAFF
CDR3nt: TGTGCCAGCAGCAGTCTCGGGACGAACCGGACTGAAGCTTTCTTT
d_gene: .
v_gene: TRBV6-2/TRBV6-3
abundance: .
j_gene: TRBJ1-1

CDR3aa: CASSQGGYGRDEQFF
CDR3nt: TGCGCCAGCAGCCAAGGGGGTTATGGGAGGGATGAGCAGTTCTTC
d_gene: TRBD2
v_gene: TRBV4-3
abundance: few
j_gene: TRBJ2-1

CDR3aa: CASSPALNTEAFF
CDR3nt: TGTGCCAGCTCACCTGCATTGAACACTGAAGCTTTCTTT
d_gene: .
v_gene: TRBV18
abundance: few
j_gene: TRBJ1-1

CDR3aa: CSAGDRDQPQHF
CDR3nt: TGCAGTGCTGGGGACAGAGATCAGCCCCAGCATTTT
d_gene: TRBD1
v_gene: TRBV20-1
abundance: many
j_gene: TRBJ1-5

CDR3aa: CSVEGTQNTEAFF
CDR3nt: TGCAGCGTCGAAGGGACGCAGAACACTGAAGCTTTCTTT
d_gene: .
v_gene: TRBV29-1
abundance: few
j_gene: TRBJ1-1

CDR3aa: CASRNRNQPQHF
CDR3nt: TGTGCCAGCCGAAACAGAAATCAGCCCCAGCATTTT
d_gene: .
v_gene: TRBV28
abundance: .
j_gene: TRBJ1-5

CDR3aa: CASGPTGEAFF
CDR3nt: TGTGCCAGCGGCCCGACAGGTGAAGCTTTCTTT
d_gene: .
v_gene: TRBV9
abundance: .
j_gene: TRBJ1-1

CDR3aa: CASSLEADTQYF
CDR3nt: TGTGCCAGCAGCTTAGAGGCAGATACGCAGTATTTT
d_gene: .
v_gene: TRBV11-3
abundance: many
j_gene: TRBJ2-3

CDR3aa: CASSRQTGGYEQYF
CDR3nt: TGTGCCAGCAGCAGACAAACAGGGGGCTACGAGCAGTACTTC
d_gene: TRBD1
v_gene: TRBV28
abundance: many
j_gene: TRBJ2-7

CDR3aa: CASSTGLDGHNEQFF
CDR3nt: TGCGCCAGCAGCACCGGACTAGACGGTCACAATGAGCAGTTCTTC
d_gene: TRBD2
v_gene: TRBV5-1
abundance: many
j_gene: TRBJ2-1

CDR3aa: CASSRRDSLVGEAFF
CDR3nt: TGTGCCAGCAGTCGCCGGGACAGCCTAGTCGGTGAAGCTTTCTTT
d_gene: TRBD1
v_gene: TRBV27
abundance: many
j_gene: TRBJ1-1

CDR3aa: CSVEEAGNDEQYF
CDR3nt: TGCAGCGTTGAAGAGGCAGGGAATGACGAGCAGTACTTC
d_gene: .
v_gene: TRBV29-1
abundance: .
j_gene: TRBJ2-7

CDR3aa: CASSLQGIANYGYTF
CDR3nt: TGTGCCAGCTCACTACAGGGGATTGCTAACTATGGCTACACCTTC
d_gene: TRBD1
v_gene: TRBV18
abundance: few
j_gene: TRBJ1-2

CDR3aa: CASSTGTGGNQPQHF
CDR3nt: TGTGCCAGCAGTACCGGGACAGGGGGCAATCAGCCCCAGCATTTT
d_gene: TRBD1
v_gene: TRBV7-2
abundance: many
j_gene: TRBJ1-5

CDR3aa: CASRKGAETQYF
CDR3nt: TGTGCCAGTAGGAAGGGGGCTGAGACCCAGTACTTC
d_gene: TRBD1
v_gene: TRBV19
abundance: .
j_gene: TRBJ2-5

CDR3aa: CSATLGSSYNEQFF
CDR3nt: TGCAGTGCTACGCTAGGGAGCTCCTACAATGAGCAGTTCTTC
d_gene: .
v_gene: TRBV20-1
abundance: many
j_gene: TRBJ2-1

CDR3aa: CASSQDVGLAGVQYF
CDR3nt: TGCGCCAGCAGCCAAGATGTGGGGCTAGCGGGAGTACAGTACTTC
d_gene: TRBD2
v_gene: TRBV4-3
abundance: .
j_gene: TRBJ2-4

CDR3aa: CSVGQGSNTGELFF
CDR3nt: TGCAGCGTCGGACAGGGGTCGAACACCGGGGAGCTGTTTTTT
d_gene: TRBD1
v_gene: TRBV29-1
abundance: many
j_gene: TRBJ2-2

CDR3aa: CASRRGSGIRYNEQFF
CDR3nt: TGTGCCAGCAGACGGGGCAGCGGGATTCGATACAATGAGCAGTTCTTC
d_gene: TRBD2
v_gene: TRBV28
abundance: many
j_gene: TRBJ2-1

CDR3aa: CASSLASQGHQPQHF
CDR3nt: TGTGCCAGCAGTTTAGCCTCTCAGGGGCATCAGCCCCAGCATTTT
d_gene: .
v_gene: TRBV12-3/TRBV12-4
abundance: many
j_gene: TRBJ1-5

CDR3aa: CASSPVRGQGNTEAFF
CDR3nt: TGTGCCAGCAGCCCCGTCCGGGGGCAAGGGAACACTGAAGCTTTCTTT
d_gene: .
v_gene: TRBV7-9
abundance: many
j_gene: TRBJ1-1

CDR3aa: CSWDTVNGYTF
CDR3nt: TGCAGTTGGGACACAGTAAATGGCTACACCTTC
d_gene: .
v_gene: TRBV20-1
abundance: .
j_gene: TRBJ1-2

CDR3aa: CSLVRNGVYEQYF
CDR3nt: TGCAGTTTAGTTCGCAACGGGGTGTACGAGCAGTACTTC
d_gene: .
v_gene: TRBV20-1
abundance: many
j_gene: TRBJ2-7

CDR3aa: CASSSGTGGIGELFF
CDR3nt: TGTGCCAGCAGCTCCGGGACCGGGGGGATCGGGGAGCTGTTTTTT
d_gene: TRBD2
v_gene: TRBV5-6
abundance: .
j_gene: TRBJ2-2

CDR3aa: CASRFGTSSGSNEQFF
CDR3nt: TGCGCCAGCAGGTTTGGTACGTCTAGCGGGAGCAATGAGCAGTTCTTC
d_gene: TRBD2
v_gene: TRBV5-1
abundance: .
j_gene: TRBJ2-1

CDR3aa: CASRLLYMASGSRETQYF
CDR3nt: TGTGCAAGTCGCTTATTGTATATGGCTAGCGGGAGTCGAGAGACCCAGTACTTC
d_gene: .
v_gene: TRBV12-2
abundance: many
j_gene: TRBJ2-5

CDR3aa: CASSLVQGEGNEQFF
CDR3nt: TGCGCCAGCAGCTTGGTCCAGGGAGAAGGCAATGAGCAGTTCTTC
d_gene: .
v_gene: TRBV5-1
abundance: many
j_gene: TRBJ2-1

CDR3aa: CASSQGFVGGTSTDTQYF
CDR3nt: TGCGCCAGCAGCCAAGGTTTTGTTGGGGGAACTAGCACAGATACGCAGTATTTT
d_gene: .
v_gene: TRBV4-1
abundance: many
j_gene: TRBJ2-3

CDR3aa: CASTGTLSYNEQFF
CDR3nt: TGTGCCAGCACCGGGACTCTTTCCTACAATGAGCAGTTCTTC
d_gene: .
v_gene: TRBV2
abundance: .
j_gene: TRBJ2-1

CDR3aa: CASSFQTGEMNTEAFF
CDR3nt: TGTGCCAGCAGTTTCCAGACAGGGGAGATGAACACTGAAGCTTTCTTT
d_gene: TRBD1
v_gene: TRBV6-6
abundance: many
j_gene: TRBJ1-1

CDR3aa: CSVVGREGHWNEQFF
CDR3nt: TGCAGCGTTGTTGGGCGGGAGGGCCATTGGAATGAGCAGTTCTTC
d_gene: TRBD2
v_gene: TRBV29-1
abundance: many
j_gene: TRBJ2-1

CDR3aa: CASSSATGATVAFF
CDR3nt: TGTGCCAGCAGTTCGGCGACAGGGGCGACTGTTGCTTTCTTT
d_gene: TRBD1
v_gene: TRBV28
abundance: .
j_gene: TRBJ1-1

CDR3aa: CASSQDLNRVNLWTAKNIQYF
CDR3nt: TGCGCCAGCAGCCAAGATTTGAATCGGGTAAACCTTTGGACAGCCAAAAACATTCAGTACTTC
d_gene: .
v_gene: TRBV4-3
abundance: .
j_gene: TRBJ2-4

CDR3aa: CASSPTGQGYNSPLHF
CDR3nt: TGCGCCAGCAGCCCGACAGGACAGGGTTATAATTCACCCCTCCACTTT
d_gene: TRBD1
v_gene: TRBV4-3
abundance: many
j_gene: TRBJ1-6

CDR3aa: CASKTGLNTEAFF
CDR3nt: TGTGCCAGCAAGACAGGACTGAACACTGAAGCTTTCTTT
d_gene: .
v_gene: TRBV2
abundance: many
j_gene: TRBJ1-1

CDR3aa: CASRPGQATYEQYF
CDR3nt: TGTGCCAGCAGACCGGGACAGGCCACCTACGAGCAGTACTTC
d_gene: TRBD1
v_gene: TRBV28
abundance: .
j_gene: TRBJ2-7

CDR3aa: CASSPFVDNYNEQFF
CDR3nt: TGTGCCAGCAGCCCTTTTGTTGACAACTACAATGAGCAGTTCTTC
d_gene: .
v_gene: TRBV11-2
abundance: many
j_gene: TRBJ2-1

CDR3aa: CSAIPRNIQYF
CDR3nt: TGCAGTGCTATCCCGAGGAACATTCAGTACTTC
d_gene: .
v_gene: TRBV20-1
abundance: many
j_gene: TRBJ2-4

CDR3aa: CARGLASNNEQFF
CDR3nt: TGTGCCAGGGGACTAGCGTCGAACAATGAGCAGTTCTTC
d_gene: TRBD2
v_gene: TRBV2
abundance: many
j_gene: TRBJ2-1

CDR3aa: CASSLGGGFQETQYF
CDR3nt: TGTGCCAGCAGCTTAGGGGGCGGGTTCCAAGAGACCCAGTACTTC
d_gene: .
v_gene: TRBV7-2
abundance: many
j_gene: TRBJ2-5

CDR3aa: CASSSGTSKYNEQFF
CDR3nt: TGTGCCAGCAGCTCCGGGACTAGCAAATACAATGAGCAGTTCTTC
d_gene: TRBD2
v_gene: TRBV7-9
abundance: many
j_gene: TRBJ2-1

CDR3aa: CSAANPRARRPQHF
CDR3nt: TGCAGTGCCGCCAACCCCCGGGCCCGCCGACCCCAGCATTTT
d_gene: .
v_gene: TRBV20-1
abundance: many
j_gene: TRBJ1-5

CDR3aa: CASSNPQGAVGYGYTF
CDR3nt: TGTGCCAGCAGTAACCCTCAGGGGGCGGTCGGCTATGGCTACACCTTC
d_gene: TRBD1
v_gene: TRBV6-5
abundance: many
j_gene: TRBJ1-2